The 4 T cell receptor beta chains presented below share a single source sample, sequenced in a study of T-cell reconstitution after alpha-beta-depleted transplantation in children. This sample's TCRbeta library carried unique molecular identifier barcodes. TCRdb recomputed calls from the PCR reads with MiXCR, one row per CDR3 protein. Of about 110,000 distinct CDR3 sequences in the sample, about a tenth are singletons; the top ten hold approximately 8%. This sample comprised PBMCs from the stem cell graft donor, obtained from the stem cell graft. These TCRs come from a human donor who donated a stem cell graft to a child with acute lymphoblastic leukemia.

This clonotype has a count of ten or more. This rearrangement joins TRBV5-1 to TRBJ2-3; 7 nucleotides line up with TRBD1. The germline CDR1 and CDR2 sequences are SGHRS and YFSETQ. The CDR3 is made up of 15 amino acids. V gave up 2 bases and J gave up 4 bases; unmatched junction bases: 7. The CDR3 here is CASSLTGVRADTQYF. For the CDR3, the DNA is TGCGCCAGCAGCTTAACAGGGGTTCGGGCAGATACGCAGTATTTT.

This clonotype was picked up many times. One end of the junction varies from germline; a read error may be responsible. The gene calls are TRBV12-3 or TRBV12-4 and TRBJ2-4, with D perhaps being TRBD1 or TRBD2 (6 bases each). The CDR3 is 19 amino acids. CDR3 bases: TGTGCCAGCAGTCGAAAACCCAGCCTGCGGGACATCGGGAAAAAAATTCAGTACTTC. Translating it yields CASSRKPSLRDIGKKIQYF.

On this clonotype itself: Since a much larger clone is just one base distant, this may be a read error. The genes are TRBV20-1 and TRBJ2-1, with D maybe TRBD1 (6 bases). Germline CDR1 and CDR2: DFQATT and SNEGSKA (reference sequence). The CDR3 sequence is 14 residues long. CDR3 nucleotides: TGCAGTGCCGAAAGCACGACAGGAGGAAATGCGCAGTTCTTC. As protein: CSAESTTGGNAQFF.

This clonotype was seen ten or more times. The rearrangement uses TRBV6-5 and TRBJ2-7; 8 bases fit TRBD2. The J segment lost 2 bases and the V segment lost 2 bases, leaving 2 bases of the junction unmatched. Germline CDR1 and CDR2: MNHEY and SVGAGI. This CDR3 contains 14 residues. DNA for the CDR3: TGTGCCAGCAGTTACCCGGGACTAGCCTACGAGCAGTACTTC. It translates to CASSYPGLAYEQYF.